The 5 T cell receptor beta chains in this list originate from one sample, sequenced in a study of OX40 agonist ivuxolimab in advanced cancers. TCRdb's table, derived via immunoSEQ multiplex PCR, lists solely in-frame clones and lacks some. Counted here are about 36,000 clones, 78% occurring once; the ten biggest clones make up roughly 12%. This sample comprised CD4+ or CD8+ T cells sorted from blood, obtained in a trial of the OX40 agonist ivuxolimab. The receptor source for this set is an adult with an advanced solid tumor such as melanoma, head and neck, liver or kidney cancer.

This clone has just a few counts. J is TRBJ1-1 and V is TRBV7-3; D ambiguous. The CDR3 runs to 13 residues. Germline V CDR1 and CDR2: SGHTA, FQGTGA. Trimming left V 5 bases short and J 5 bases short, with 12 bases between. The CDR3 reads CASSVQSRTEAFF. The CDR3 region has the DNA TGTGCCAGCAGCGTCCAGAGTCGGACTGAAGCTTTCTTT.

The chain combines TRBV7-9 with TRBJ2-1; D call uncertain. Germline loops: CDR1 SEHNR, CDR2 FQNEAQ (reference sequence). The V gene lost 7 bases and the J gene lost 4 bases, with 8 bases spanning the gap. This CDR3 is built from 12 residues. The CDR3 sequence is CASNPGYNEQFF. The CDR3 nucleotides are TGTGCCAGCAACCCCGGGTACAATGAGCAGTTCTTC. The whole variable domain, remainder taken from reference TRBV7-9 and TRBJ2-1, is DTGVSQNPRHKITKRGQNVTFRCDPISEHNRLYWYRQTLGQGPEFLTYFQNEAQLEKSRLLSDRFSAERPKGSFSTLEIQRTEQGDSAMYLCASNPGYNEQFFGPGTRLTVL.

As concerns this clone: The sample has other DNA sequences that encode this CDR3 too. The CDR3 sequence: CASSITGGGRDGYTF. CDR3 nucleotide sequence: TGCGCCAGCAGCATAACAGGGGGGGGAAGGGATGGCTACACCTTC. V and J are TRBV5-1 and TRBJ1-2, with 8 bases that match TRBD1. Germline CDR1 reads SGHRS; CDR2 reads YFSETQ. Trimming cost V 4 bases and J 6 bases; bases outside gene matches: 11. The CDR3 runs 15 residues.

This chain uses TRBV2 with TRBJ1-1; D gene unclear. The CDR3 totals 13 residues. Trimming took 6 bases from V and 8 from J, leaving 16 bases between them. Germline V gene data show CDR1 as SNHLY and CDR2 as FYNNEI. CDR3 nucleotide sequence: TGTGCCAGCAGAGAACCGGACCGAGAAGAAGCTTTCTTT. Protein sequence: CASREPDREEAFF.

The CDR3 region is CASSHLGQGANEQFF. CDR3 DNA: TGTGCCAGCAGCCACCTTGGACAGGGGGCCAATGAGCAGTTCTTC. The chain combines TRBV6-6 with TRBJ2-1, with 11 nucleotides matching TRBD1. Per the germline V gene, CDR1 is MNHNY and CDR2 is SVGAGI (reference sequence). The ends lost 6 bases at V and 6 bases at J; junction bases unmatched: 7. This CDR3 has 15 amino acids.